This TCR beta chain is from a study of T-cell reconstitution after alpha-beta-depleted transplantation in children (dated by TCRdb to the mid-2010s). About the investigation overall: The study quantitatively tracked T-cell immune reconstitution after TCRalphabeta/CD19-depleted allogeneic hematopoietic cell transplantation in children using TCR repertoire profiling.

The library was made by PCR. The reads were generated on an Illumina HiSeq 2500. TCR libraries were prepared with molecular barcoding, using unique molecular identifiers to normalize TCRbeta repertoire quantification. TCRdb reanalyzed the raw reads on its own, using fastp at Q25 for trimming and MiXCR for clone calling, and kept in-frame beta chains. Rows with one shared CDR3 protein collapse into an entry with the most common genes and DNA. Present in this sample are a few hundred thousand distinct CDR3 sequences, 25% to 30% of which were seen just once. Jointly, the top ten make up about 35% of the sample. In the germline V gene, CDR1 corresponds to SGHRS and CDR2 to YFSETQ. Here V drops 3 bases and J drops 6 bases, and the junction holds 7 bases not matched to any gene. Inclusive of the bounding cysteine and phenylalanine, the CDR3 is 14 residues long. Of the read, only the CDR3 DNA is kept; its 42 bases are in frame from base 1.

Overall study results and their limits: About two months after transplant, the apparently early recovery of alphabetaT-cell counts reportedly depended on just several hundred clones that had expanded rapidly and came from non-depleted graft cells. In some patients, high TCRbeta diversity at day 60 was attributed to recipient T cells and intrathymic progenitors that had survived conditioning. The frequencies of hyperexpanded clones fell over the following months, and after one year, T-cell counts and TCRbeta diversity were mostly attributed to newly produced T cells.

Regarding this clonotype: Its antigen is currently not known. Within one base of it there is no much larger clone, and no base qualities were kept.

The treatment or condition label, read with the paper, signifies: allogeneic hematopoietic cell transplantation with graft depleted of TCRalphabeta T cells and CD19 B cells. TCRalphabeta/CD19-depleted allogeneic hematopoietic cell grafts were given to the transplant recipients, all of whom were children. This chain joins TRBV5-1 to TRBJ2-5, and 8 bases in between align with TRBD1. This TCR was sampled from a boy under three years old with Wiskott-Aldrich syndrome, due to receive a stem cell transplant. The sequencing used PBMCs, collected before TCRalphabeta/CD19-depleted stem cell transplant. The CDR3 protein: CASSSPTGAKTQYF. At the DNA level, the sequence is TGCGCCAGCAGCTCCCCGACAGGGGCAAAGACCCAGTACTTC.